This TCR beta chain was captured in a study of T cells in pancreatic ductal adenocarcinoma (dated by TCRdb to the late 2010s). Regarding the study in general: Surgically resected pancreatic ductal adenocarcinoma specimens were analyzed for the quantity, spatial distribution, and characteristics of both suppressive cells and tumor-infiltrating CD8+ T cells, an effort aimed at clarifying the adaptive T-cell response occurring naturally.

TCR beta CDR3 regions were amplified from genomic DNA using the immunoSEQ hsTCRB kit. An Illumina HiSeq system was used for high-throughput TRB CDR3 sequencing. Concerning the study's data processing: Sequencing reads were analyzed with the immunoSEQ software, and nonproductive sequences with premature stops or frame-shifts were excluded. Clonality of the repertoire was calculated as one minus the Shannon entropy normalized by log2 of the number of unique productive sequences. The clones in this table, taken by TCRdb from immuneACCESS, are in-frame only. Not every clone is retained; where verified, under half of the shortfall comes from an unresolved V gene, and the cause of the rest is unknown. V and J calls and clone size are copied from that table; D and trimming were computed from the DNA. This sample is represented by about 11,000 clones; 80% to 90% of them were singletons. Together, the top ten hold roughly 18% of the sample.

Results the study describes overall, beyond this receptor: T-cell clonality showed no significant difference between tumor and blood, with a mean clonality of roughly 0.12 in tumors and approximately 0.078 in blood. Blood samples had more total productive templates and about 8-fold more unique clonotypes than tumor samples. Because inoperable disease is present at presentation in most pancreatic cancer patients, the resected cohort was biased toward the minority with early-stage disease. Comparisons of clonality between tumor and blood may be biased toward lower diversity because tumors are enriched in CD45RO+ effector T cells rather than naive T cells.

Pancreatic ductal adenocarcinoma patients who had undergone surgery without neoadjuvant therapy were selected. Peripheral blood was collected in heparin tubes, and PBMCs were isolated by histopaque density gradient and cryopreserved in roughly 9.7% DMSO. Using the DNeasy Blood and Tissue Kit with Proteinase K and RNase treatment, genomic DNA was extracted from 7 PBMC and roughly 10 flash-frozen tumor specimens. The CDR3 goes from the cysteine to the phenylalanine over 13 residues. Only CDR3 DNA is held: 39 bases, read in frame from base 1. V loses 7 bases at its end and J loses 6 bases; junction bases beyond the gene matches: 6. CDR1 and CDR2, looked up from the germline V gene, are ENHRY and SYGVKD. Turning to this clone: What this receptor recognizes is not known. No per-base quality is available; no much larger clone lies one base away.

The source of this sequence is a human donor with pancreatic ductal adenocarcinoma. Source material: PBMCs. Here the chain combines TRBV10-3 and TRBJ2-1, and 7 bases in between align with TRBD2. The CDR3 corresponds to CAIMGLTSNEQFF. Here is the DNA: TGTGCCATCATGGGACTAACGTCCAATGAGCAGTTCTTC.